This T cell receptor beta chain was identified in a study of CD8 T cells in ankylosing spondylitis. The length of the CDR3 is 14 residues. Trimming took 5 bases from V and 7 from J, leaving 17 bases between them. Germline lookup yields CDR1 SGHTA and CDR2 FQGNSA. In regard to this clonotype: Its antigen is unidentified.

Study-wide results and limits: A motif of under 10 highly homologous TCR beta variants was seen as apparently characteristic of ankylosing spondylitis blood.

In making TCR beta libraries, quantitative 5'-RACE with molecular barcodes was used. TCRdb re-analysed the 5' RACE reads in MiXCR, keeping a single row per CDR3 protein. The sample lists around 770,000 distinct CDR3 sequences, 12% occurring once. Sequenced: blood, either unsorted or a sorted T cell fraction (not recorded which). This rearrangement joins TRBV7-2 to TRBJ1-2; D not certain. This receptor was obtained from a male donor with ankylosing spondylitis. CDR3 protein: CASSPDNARFGYTF. Written as DNA, the CDR3 is TGTGCCAGCAGCCCAGATAATGCGAGGTTTGGCTACACCTTC.